This TCR beta chain was found in a study of regulatory T cells in long-lasting Graves disease. In the study overall: In persistent Graves' disease, antithyroid drugs had been taken for over 5 years and TSH receptor antibodies stayed positive.

Time point meaning: persistent/refractory GD, antithyroid drugs over 5 years with positive TRAb. The TCR library was made from RNA that had been extracted from PBMCs in TRIzol. The table lists this clonotype with many counts. Its antigen is unidentified. General observations from the study: Sample size was small, which may have lowered accuracy. Shared public clonotypes totalled about 2,800 in persistent patients, compared with over 800 in new patients.

Libraries of TCR beta came from iRepertoire HTBI primers plus Arm-PCR of CDR3 regions. Authors' analysis steps: Throughout the samples, researchers identified 60 to 70 TRBV and roughly 14 TRBJ segments. TCRdb re-called the multiplex PCR reads through MiXCR, storing one row per CDR3 protein. In this record, the V and J calls reflect TCRdb's handling and not the investigators' own analysis. The data show under 350,000 distinct CDR3 sequences, around 20% seen once. CDR3 length equals 19 residues. The germline V and J ends were trimmed by 0 bases and 4 bases, with 25 bases remaining between them. Per the germline V gene, CDR1 is SGHTA and CDR2 is FQGNSA.

The chain employs TRBV7-2 and TRBJ2-7; perhaps TRBD2 as D (7 bases). The receptor comes from a female donor with Graves disease. The material was peripheral blood mononuclear cells (PBMCs), obtained when the disease was refractory, from a patient treated with antithyroid drugs. Written as DNA, the CDR3 is TGTGCCAGCAGCTTAGCAACAGGGATACGCGGGAGTATCGCGTACGAGCAGTACTTC. It is translated as CASSLATGIRGSIAYEQYF.